This entry is about one T cell receptor (beta chain). The sample belongs to a study of blood T cell repertoires in COVID-19. Study-wide context: Sample material is recorded as cDNA or gDNA derived from T cells, B-cell-depleted T cells, or PBMCs.

The length of the CDR3 is 11 residues. V was trimmed by 6 bases and J by 11 bases, leaving 13 bases between them. The germline V gene has CDR1 ENHRY and CDR2 SYGVKD. Profiling relied on immunoSEQ multiplex PCR, and the TCRdb table lists in-frame clones only, not all of them. The sample includes tens of thousands of clones, 83% of them seen just once. The origin of this receptor is a man aged 45-65 years with COVID-19, enrolled during active disease. V is TRBV10-3 and J is TRBJ1-1; D is perhaps TRBD1 (6 bases). Sequenced material: peripheral blood. The CDR3 sequence: CAIRTGLEAFF. CDR3 sequence (DNA): TGTGCCATCAGAACAGGGCTAGAGGCTTTCTTT.